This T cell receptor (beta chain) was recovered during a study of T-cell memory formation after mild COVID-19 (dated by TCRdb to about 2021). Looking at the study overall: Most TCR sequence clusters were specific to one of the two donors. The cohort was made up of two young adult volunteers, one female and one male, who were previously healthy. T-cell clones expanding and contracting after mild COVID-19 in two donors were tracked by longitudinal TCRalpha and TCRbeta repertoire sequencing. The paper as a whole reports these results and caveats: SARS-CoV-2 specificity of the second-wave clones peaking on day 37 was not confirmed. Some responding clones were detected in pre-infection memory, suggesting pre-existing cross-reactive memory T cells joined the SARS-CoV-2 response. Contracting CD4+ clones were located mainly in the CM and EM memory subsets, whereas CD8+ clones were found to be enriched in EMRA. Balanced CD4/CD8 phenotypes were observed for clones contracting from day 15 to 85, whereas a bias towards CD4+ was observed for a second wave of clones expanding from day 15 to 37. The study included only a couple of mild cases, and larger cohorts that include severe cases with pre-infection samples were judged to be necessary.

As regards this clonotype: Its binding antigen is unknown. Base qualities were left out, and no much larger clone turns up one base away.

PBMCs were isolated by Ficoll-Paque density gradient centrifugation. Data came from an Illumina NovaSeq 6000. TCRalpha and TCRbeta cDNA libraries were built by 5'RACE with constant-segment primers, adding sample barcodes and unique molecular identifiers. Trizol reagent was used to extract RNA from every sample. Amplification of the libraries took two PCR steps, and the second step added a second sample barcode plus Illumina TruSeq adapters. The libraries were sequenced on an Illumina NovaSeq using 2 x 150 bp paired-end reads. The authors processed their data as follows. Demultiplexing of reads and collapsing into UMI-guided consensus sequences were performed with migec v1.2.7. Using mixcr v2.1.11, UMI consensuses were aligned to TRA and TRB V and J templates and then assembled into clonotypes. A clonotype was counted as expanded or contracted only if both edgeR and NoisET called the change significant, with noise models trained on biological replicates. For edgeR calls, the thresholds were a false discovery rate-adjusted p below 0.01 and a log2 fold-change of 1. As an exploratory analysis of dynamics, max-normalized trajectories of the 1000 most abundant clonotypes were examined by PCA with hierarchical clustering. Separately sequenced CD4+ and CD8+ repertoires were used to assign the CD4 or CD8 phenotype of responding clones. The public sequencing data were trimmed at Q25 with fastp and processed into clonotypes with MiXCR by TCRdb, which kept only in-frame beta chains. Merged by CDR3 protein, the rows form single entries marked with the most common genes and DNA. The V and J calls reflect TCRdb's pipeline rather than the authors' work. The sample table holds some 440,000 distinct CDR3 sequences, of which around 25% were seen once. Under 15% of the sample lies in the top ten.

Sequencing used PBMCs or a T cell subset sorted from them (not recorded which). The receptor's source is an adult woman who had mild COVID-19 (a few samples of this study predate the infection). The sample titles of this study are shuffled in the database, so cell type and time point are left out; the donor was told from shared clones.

Here is the DNA: TGTGCCAGCAGCCAAGTACTAGCGGGGGCCAGCTCCTACGAGCAGTACTTC. Its translation reads: CASSQVLAGASSYEQYF. This receptor chain uses TRBV3-1 and TRBJ2-7, with 11 central nucleotides matching TRBD2. Ends trimmed: V by 1 base, J by 0 bases; bases unmatched to a gene: 5. From its cysteine to its phenylalanine, the CDR3 spans 17 amino acids. Only CDR3 DNA remains: 51 bases, in frame from the first base. Sequences LGHDT (CDR1) and YNNKEL (CDR2) are obtained from the germline V gene (reference sequence).